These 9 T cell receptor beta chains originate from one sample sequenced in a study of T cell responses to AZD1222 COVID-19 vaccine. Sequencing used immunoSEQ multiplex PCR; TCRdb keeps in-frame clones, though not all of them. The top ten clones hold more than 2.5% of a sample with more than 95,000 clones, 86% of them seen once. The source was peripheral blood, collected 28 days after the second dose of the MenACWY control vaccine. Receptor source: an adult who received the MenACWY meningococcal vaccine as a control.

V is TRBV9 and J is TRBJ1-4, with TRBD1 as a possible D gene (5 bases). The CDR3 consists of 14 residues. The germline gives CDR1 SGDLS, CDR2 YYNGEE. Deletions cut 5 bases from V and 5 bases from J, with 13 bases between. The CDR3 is CASSHGWGNEKLFF. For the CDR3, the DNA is TGTGCCAGCAGTCATGGGTGGGGGAATGAAAAACTGTTTTTT.

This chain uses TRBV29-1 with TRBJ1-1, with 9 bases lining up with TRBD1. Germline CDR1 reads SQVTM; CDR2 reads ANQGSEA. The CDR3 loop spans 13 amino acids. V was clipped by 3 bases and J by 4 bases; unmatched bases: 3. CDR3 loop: CSVEGTGLTEAFF. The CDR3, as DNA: TGCAGCGTTGAGGGGACAGGGCTCACTGAAGCTTTCTTT.

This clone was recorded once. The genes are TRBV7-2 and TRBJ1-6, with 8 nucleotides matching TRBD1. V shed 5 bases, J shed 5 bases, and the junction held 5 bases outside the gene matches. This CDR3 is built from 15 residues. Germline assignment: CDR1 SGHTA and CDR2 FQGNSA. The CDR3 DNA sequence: TGTGCCAGCAGCGAAAACAGGGGGGATAATTCACCCCTCCACTTT. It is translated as CASSENRGDNSPLHF.

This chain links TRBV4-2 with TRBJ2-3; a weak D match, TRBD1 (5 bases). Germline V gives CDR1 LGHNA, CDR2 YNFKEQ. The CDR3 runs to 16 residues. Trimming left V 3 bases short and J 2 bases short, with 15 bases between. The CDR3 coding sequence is TGTGCCAGCAGCCAGGGGCACGAGGTACCCACAGATACGCAGTATTTT. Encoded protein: CASSQGHEVPTDTQYF.

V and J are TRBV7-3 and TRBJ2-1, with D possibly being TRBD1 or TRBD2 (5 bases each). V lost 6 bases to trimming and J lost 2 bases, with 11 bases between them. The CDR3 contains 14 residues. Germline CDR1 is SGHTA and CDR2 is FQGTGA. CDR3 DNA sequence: TGTGCCAGCAGAGGGCAGGGACCCTACAATGAGCAGTTCTTC. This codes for CASRGQGPYNEQFF.

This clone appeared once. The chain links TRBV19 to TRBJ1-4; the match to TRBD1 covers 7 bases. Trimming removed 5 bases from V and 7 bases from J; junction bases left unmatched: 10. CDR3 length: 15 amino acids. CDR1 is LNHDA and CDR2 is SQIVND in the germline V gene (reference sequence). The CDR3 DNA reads TGTGCCAGTAGTGCGCCGCACAGGGGTGGTGAAAAACTGTTTTTT. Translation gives CASSAPHRGGEKLFF.

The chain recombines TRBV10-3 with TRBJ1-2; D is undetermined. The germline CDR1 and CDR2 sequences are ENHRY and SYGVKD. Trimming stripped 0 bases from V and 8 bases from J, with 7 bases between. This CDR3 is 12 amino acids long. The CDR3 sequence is CAISESGSGYTF. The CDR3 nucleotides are TGTGCCATCAGTGAGTCGGGTTCCGGCTACACCTTC.

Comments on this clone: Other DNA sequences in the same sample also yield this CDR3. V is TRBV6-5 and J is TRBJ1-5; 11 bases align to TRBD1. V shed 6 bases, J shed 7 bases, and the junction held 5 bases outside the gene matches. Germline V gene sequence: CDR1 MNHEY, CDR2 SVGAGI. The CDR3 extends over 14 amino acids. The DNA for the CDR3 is TGTGCCAGCAGCCGGGACAGGGGGGGACAGCCCCAGCATTTT. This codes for CASSRDRGGQPQHF.

Here the CDR3 reads CASSRGNYGYTF. In DNA form, the CDR3 reads TGTGCCAGCAGTAGGGGTAACTATGGCTACACCTTC. The chain carries TRBV9 and TRBJ1-2, with TRBD1 as a possible D gene (5 bases). The germline gives CDR1 SGDLS, CDR2 YYNGEE. Trimming took 5 bases from V and 1 from J, leaving 6 bases between them. CDR3 size: 12 residues.